The 14 T cell receptor beta chains below come from one sample, sequenced in a study of CD8+ T cells in alopecia areata. As for treatment: oral pan-JAK inhibitor, 5-10 mg twice daily. In each case, RNA was isolated and then reverse transcribed into cDNA as the sequencing template. The table came from immunoSEQ multiplex PCR; TCRdb's copy has only in-frame clones and leaves some out. The table has approximately 210,000 clones, 66% seen once. The input for sequencing was CD4+ T cells sorted from blood, taken at week 44, from a patient treated with tofacitinib. Every receptor here comes from a human donor with alopecia areata.

This chain connects TRBV5-1 to TRBJ2-7; 11 bases align to TRBD1. CDR3 length: 14 amino acids. Trimming removed 4 bases from V and 5 bases from J; junction bases left unmatched: 5. Germline loops: CDR1 SGHRS, CDR2 YFSETQ. CDR3 amino acids: CASSKGQGGHEQYF. CDR3 nucleotides: TGCGCCAGCAGCAAGGGACAGGGGGGCCACGAGCAGTACTTC. Complete variable domain (other parts from reference TRBV5-1 and TRBJ2-7): KAGVTQTPRYLIKTRGQQVTLSCSPISGHRSVSWYQQTPGQGLQFLFEYFSETQRNKGNFPGRFSGRQFSNSRSEMNVSTLELGDSALYLCASSKGQGGHEQYFGPGTRLTVT.

This clone was seen a single time. V gene TRBV5-6 combines with J gene TRBJ2-6, with 7 nucleotides matching TRBD1. The CDR3 is made up of 19 amino acids. Germline CDR1 SGHDT, CDR2 YYEEEE. Trimming removed 4 bases from V and 0 bases from J; junction bases left unmatched: 13. The CDR3 bases are TGTGCCAGCAGCCCCATTCTCCCGGGACAGTTCTCTGGGGCCAACGTCCTGACTTTC. Its protein is CASSPILPGQFSGANVLTF.

The rearrangement uses TRBV21-1 and TRBJ2-5. TRBV21-1 is a pseudogene locus. This CDR3 has 16 amino acids. The CDR3 region has the DNA TGTGCCAGCAGCAAAGCGCCGGACGCGTACCAAGAGACCCAGTACTTC. Protein sequence: CASSKAPDAYQETQYF.

The chain has TRBV9 and TRBJ2-1; 7 positions agree with TRBD1. The J segment lost 2 bases and the V segment lost 4 bases, leaving 6 bases of the junction unmatched. Per the germline V gene, CDR1 is SGDLS and CDR2 is YYNGEE. This CDR3 has 15 residues. DNA of the CDR3: TGTGCCAGCAGCCCGGACAGGAGAACCTACAATGAGCAGTTCTTC. It translates to CASSPDRRTYNEQFF.

This sequence joins TRBV6-6 and TRBJ2-3; D is perhaps TRBD2 (5 bases). The CDR3 is 13 amino acids. V lost 6 bases to trimming and J lost 5 bases, with 12 bases between them. Germline CDR1 MNHNY, CDR2 SVGAGI (reference sequence). The CDR3 bases are TGTGCCAGCAGAGGAAGGGAGAGAGATACGCAGTATTTT. The encoded protein is CASRGRERDTQYF.

V is TRBV4-3 and J is TRBJ1-4; D is undetermined. V lost 0 bases, J lost 4 bases, and 9 bases lay in between. CDR3 length: 15 residues. From germline, CDR1 is LGHNA and CDR2 YSLEER. The CDR3 here is CASSQEGGLNEKLFF. The CDR3 nucleotides are TGCGCCAGCAGCCAAGAGGGAGGTCTTAATGAAAAACTGTTTTTT.

The J gene is TRBJ2-5, the V gene TRBV5-1, with 16 bases lining up with TRBD2. CDR1 is SGHRS and CDR2 is YFSETQ in the germline V gene. The ends lost 4 bases at V and 5 bases at J; junction bases unmatched: 5. The CDR3 totals 16 residues. CDR3 DNA: TGCGCCAGCAGCATCGGGACTAGCGGGGGGGCGGAGACCCAGTACTTC. Translation: CASSIGTSGGAETQYF.

This clone turned up a few times. This sequence joins TRBV29-1 and TRBJ2-7; 8 nucleotides align to TRBD1. The trim removed 5 bases at V and 2 bases at J, leaving 8 bases unmatched. Germline-derived CDR1 and CDR2 are SQVTM and ANQGSEA. The CDR3 spans 14 residues. The CDR3 sequence: CSVKGQGVAYEQYF. CDR3 nucleotides: TGCAGCGTTAAAGGACAGGGTGTGGCCTACGAGCAGTACTTC.

V is TRBV25-1 and J is TRBJ2-1, with D possibly called TRBD1 or TRBD2 (5 bases each). Trimming cost V 3 bases and J 7 bases, with 19 bases left between them. Germline loops: CDR1 MGHDK, CDR2 SYGVNS. The CDR3 sequence is 16 residues long. The DNA for the CDR3 is TGTGCCAGCAGTGATCGTATCGGGACCGACTGGAATGAGCAGTTCTTC. Translating gives CASSDRIGTDWNEQFF. The full variable domain, with the rest looked up from reference TRBV25-1 and TRBJ2-1, is EADIYQTPRYLVIGTGKKITLECSQTMGHDKMYWYQQDPGMELHLIHYSYGVNSTEKGDLSSESTVSRIRTEHFPLTLESARPSHTSQYLCASSDRIGTDWNEQFFGPGTRLTVL.

V and J are TRBV6-5 and TRBJ1-6; unclear D gene. CDR1 is MNHEY and CDR2 is SVGAGI in the germline V gene. This CDR3 contains 16 residues. The V and J ends lost 1 base and 8 bases respectively, with 15 bases between them. The CDR3 here is CASSYLGSRHDSPLHF. The CDR3 bases are TGTGCCAGCAGTTACTTGGGATCCAGGCATGATTCACCCCTCCACTTT.

This clone was seen many times. The genes are TRBV10-3 and TRBJ1-4; D gene ambiguous. The CDR3 extends over 15 amino acids. V shed 4 bases and J shed 2 bases, with 11 bases lying between them. Germline V gene sequence: CDR1 ENHRY, CDR2 SYGVKD. The CDR3 coding sequence is TGTGCCATCAGTGGACAAAAAGGGACTAATGAAAAACTGTTTTTT. Translated: CAISGQKGTNEKLFF.

In this sample, this clone turned up a few times. V usage is TRBV29-1 and J usage is TRBJ1-1; no clear D. Deletions cut 6 bases from V and 1 base from J, with 12 bases between. Germline V CDR1 and CDR2: SQVTM, ANQGSEA. The CDR3 has 13 amino acids. The CDR3 loop is CSVKNLANTEAFF. CDR3 nucleotides: TGCAGCGTCAAAAATTTGGCGAACACTGAAGCTTTCTTT.

The chain joins TRBV15 to TRBJ2-7; TRBD1 agrees at 9 bases. The CDR3 consists of 15 residues. Per germline, CDR1 LNHNV and CDR2 YYDKDF (reference sequence). V dropped 2 bases and J dropped 1; count of bases not matched to a gene: 3. The CDR3 nucleotides read TGTGCCACCAGCAGACCGACAGGGGGTTCCTACGAGCAGTACTTC. Protein: CATSRPTGGSYEQYF.

V and J are TRBV14 and TRBJ2-2, with TRBD1 as a possible D gene (5 bases). V was pared by 0 bases and J by 6 bases, with 11 bases between. Germline CDR1 and CDR2: SGHDN and FVKESK. The CDR3 length is 15 residues. The CDR3 DNA is TGTGCCAGCAGCCAAGAGATGGGCAGGGCCGGGGAGCTGTTTTTT. This sequence encodes CASSQEMGRAGELFF.